The rows below give T cell receptor beta chains drawn from one sample of a study of control samples from healthy donors and cancer patients. Assay: immunoSEQ multiplex PCR; the TCRdb copy retains only in-frame clones and omits some. This table holds about 150,000 clones, about 93% found once. Input material: blood. The source of these receptors is a man aged 50 or older in good health. The CDR3 runs from the conserved cysteine through the conserved F or W. A D gene is named only where the DNA matches it firmly. A row's size may be missing; if present it is once, few, many or a size class.

V	D	J	size	DNA	CDR3
TRBV5-4	NA	TRBJ1-4	NA	TGTGCCAGCAGCTTGCAACAGCTTAATGAAAAACTGTTTTTT	CASSLQQLNEKLFF
TRBV6-1	NA	TRBJ1-1	NA	TGTGCCAGCAGTGAAAGAGGGCAGGGAGAAGCTTTCTTT	CASSERGQGEAFF
TRBV2	NA	TRBJ1-5	NA	TGTGCCAGCAGGCCCCCGGGGGTAAGCAATCAGCCCCAGCATTTT	CASRPPGVSNQPQHF
TRBV19	TRBD1	TRBJ1-5	NA	TGTGCCAGTAGTATACTGGCAGGGGGCGTGAATCAGCCCCAGCATTTT	CASSILAGGVNQPQHF
TRBV29-1	NA	TRBJ2-1	NA	TGCAGCGTTTCAGAGTTAGGGGGAGGGTCTTCGAATGAGCAGTTCTTC	CSVSELGGGSSNEQFF
TRBV5-1	NA	TRBJ1-4	once	TGCGCCAGCAGCCCAGAGGGTTATAATGAAAAACTGTTTTTT	CASSPEGYNEKLFF
TRBV28	TRBD1	TRBJ2-2	NA	TGTGCCAGCGGGACAGGCCTCCACACCGGGGAGCTGTTTTTT	CASGTGLHTGELFF
TRBV7-9	TRBD2	TRBJ2-3	NA	TGTGCCAGCAGCTTAGAGGGGGGGACTAGCGAACTTTTT	CASSLEGGTSELF
TRBV5-8	NA	TRBJ1-1	NA	TGTGCCAGCAAGCTTGGCAGCTTCCCTGGCACTGAAGCTTTCTTT	CASKLGSFPGTEAFF
TRBV10-3	TRBD2	TRBJ2-7	NA	TGTGCCATCAGCAGACTAGCGGGAGATATCCCCTACGAGCAGTACTTC	CAISRLAGDIPYEQYF
TRBV12-3/TRBV12-4	NA	TRBJ2-7	NA	TGTGCCAGCAGTTTAGTGACCTACGAGCAGTACTTC	CASSLVTYEQYF
TRBV30	TRBD2	TRBJ2-3	NA	TGTGCCTGGAGCGGGACTAGCTTGAGGGTCACAGATACGCAGTATTTT	CAWSGTSLRVTDTQYF
TRBV28	NA	TRBJ2-3	NA	TGTGCCAGCAGTTTATATGGGGGAGTGGATACGCAGTATTTT	CASSLYGGVDTQYF
TRBV6-5	TRBD1	TRBJ1-5	NA	TGTGCCAGCAGCCGACAGGGTGGCAATCAGCCCCAGCATTTT	CASSRQGGNQPQHF
TRBV6-6	TRBD1	TRBJ1-3	NA	TGTGCCAGCAGTTCAGATCAGGGGGCGGGAAACACCATATATTTT	CASSSDQGAGNTIYF
TRBV2	NA	TRBJ2-1	NA	TGTGCCAGCAGTGAATATGTTCAGTTCTTC	CASSEYVQFF
TRBV4-2	NA	TRBJ2-7	NA	TGTGCCAGCAGCCTCTCGGAGGCCTACGAGCAGTACTTC	CASSLSEAYEQYF
TRBV3-1/TRBV3-2	TRBD2	TRBJ2-2	NA	TGTGCCAGCAGCCAATATGGCCTAGCGGAGAACACCGGGGAGCTGTTTTTT	CASSQYGLAENTGELFF
TRBV29-1	TRBD1	TRBJ1-1	NA	TGCAGCGCCAGGACAGGGGGCCTTGAAGCTTTCTTT	CSARTGGLEAFF
TRBV25-1	TRBD2	TRBJ2-1	NA	TGTGCCAGCAGAAACACGGGACTAGCGGACAATGAGCAGTTCTTC	CASRNTGLADNEQFF
TRBV25-1	TRBD2	TRBJ2-5	NA	TGTGCCAGCAGTGGGCGGGGGGCGTCACAAGAGACCCAGTACTTC	CASSGRGASQETQYF
TRBV27	NA	TRBJ1-4	NA	TGTGCCACCCGGTTGACGGCACTAGGAACTAATGAAAAACTGTTTTTT	CATRLTALGTNEKLFF
TRBV3-1/TRBV3-2	NA	TRBJ1-1	once	TGTGCCAGCAGCCAAGATCTATCGGGCAGATCGAACACTGAAGCTTTCTTT	CASSQDLSGRSNTEAFF
TRBV20-1	NA	TRBJ1-1	NA	TGCAGTGCTAGTGACGGGGGTAACACTGAAGCTTTCTTT	CSASDGGNTEAFF
TRBV6-1	TRBD2	TRBJ2-5	few	TGTGCCAGCAGTGAATCGACCCGGGGAGGGTTAATGGTAGAGACCCAGTACTTC	CASSESTRGGLMVETQYF
TRBV3-1/TRBV3-2	TRBD1	TRBJ1-1	NA	TGTGCCAGCAATCCCAGGGGGCTCCGGAACACTGAAGCTTTCTTT	CASNPRGLRNTEAFF
TRBV19	NA	TRBJ2-1	NA	TGTGCCAGTAGTTTGAAGGGCTACAATGAGCAGTTCTTC	CASSLKGYNEQFF
TRBV5-1	TRBD2	TRBJ2-3	once	TGCGCCAGCAGCTTGGGTCACTCACGGACTAGCGGGAGGGGCACAGATACGCAGTATTTT	CASSLGHSRTSGRGTDTQYF
TRBV15	NA	TRBJ1-2	NA	TGTGCCACCAGCAGAGGGGGGTACAGGCGCTTTTCTGGCTACACCTTC	CATSRGGYRRFSGYTF
TRBV19	NA	TRBJ1-5	NA	TGTGCCAGTAGTACGGACGGAGTGAATCAGCCCCAGCATTTT	CASSTDGVNQPQHF
TRBV30	NA	TRBJ2-7	NA	TGTGCCTGGGGACGGATATACGAGCAGTACTTC	CAWGRIYEQYF
TRBV5-1	NA	TRBJ2-7	NA	TGCGCCAGCAGCCGGGACGGAGGCTACGAGCAGTACTTC	CASSRDGGYEQYF
TRBV11-3	NA	TRBJ2-5	NA	TGTGCCAGCAGCGGTAGCGAGGGGGCCCAGTACTTC	CASSGSEGAQYF
TRBV28	TRBD1	TRBJ1-1	once	TGTGCCAGCAGTCGCGGACAGGGTTTAACTTTCTTT	CASSRGQGLTFF
TRBV18	TRBD2	TRBJ2-1	NA	TGTGCCAGCTCACCGACTAGCGGCTCCTACAATGAGCAGTTCTTC	CASSPTSGSYNEQFF
TRBV18	NA	TRBJ2-5	NA	TGTGCCAGCTCGCCACAGAATACCCAAGAGACCCAGTACTTC	CASSPQNTQETQYF
TRBV19	NA	TRBJ2-7	NA	TGTGCCAGTAGTACCCTGTCGGGGGGCGGATTTTCCTACGAGCAGTACTTC	CASSTLSGGGFSYEQYF
TRBV6-1	NA	TRBJ1-2	NA	TGTGCCAGCAGTGACCAGACCGGCTACACCTTC	CASSDQTGYTF
TRBV6-5	NA	TRBJ1-1	NA	TGTGCCAGCAGTTCCCCGGGACACACTGAAGCTTTCTTT	CASSSPGHTEAFF
TRBV5-1	NA	TRBJ1-5	NA	TGCGCCAGCAGGCCCGGGGAGGGGGTTAGTCAGCCCCAGCATTTT	CASRPGEGVSQPQHF
TRBV12-3/TRBV12-4	TRBD1	TRBJ2-2	NA	TGTGCCAGCAGTTCACAGGGGTCCGGGGAGCTGTTTTTT	CASSSQGSGELFF
TRBV6-5	NA	TRBJ2-7	NA	TGTGCCAGCACCCGAACCGGGAGAACAAACTACGAGCAGTACTTC	CASTRTGRTNYEQYF
TRBV7-8	NA	TRBJ2-7	NA	TGTGCCAGCAGCTCCCAGGGGGGGGCGAACGAGCAGTACTTC	CASSSQGGANEQYF
TRBV10-3	NA	TRBJ2-3	NA	TGTGCCATCAGGGGGGGACAGAGCACAGATACGCAGTATTTT	CAIRGGQSTDTQYF
TRBV24-1	NA	TRBJ2-3	NA	TGTGCCCCGACACCACCTTCTTATACGCAGTATTTT	CAPTPPSYTQYF
TRBV7-3	TRBD2	TRBJ2-7	NA	TGTGCCAGCAGCCCCACTAGCGGCCTTTACGAGCAGTACTTC	CASSPTSGLYEQYF
TRBV11-2	NA	TRBJ1-2	NA	TGTGCCAGCAGCCCCGGGATTAGCAACTATGGCTACACCTTC	CASSPGISNYGYTF
TRBV5-1	NA	TRBJ2-2	NA	TGCGCCAGCAGCACGGGACAGAACACCGGGGAGCTGTTTTTT	CASSTGQNTGELFF
TRBV18	NA	TRBJ1-5	NA	TGTGCCAGCTCACCATCGGGGTACGGCAATCAGCCCCAGCATTTT	CASSPSGYGNQPQHF
TRBV5-4	TRBD2	TRBJ2-1	NA	TGTGCCAGCAGCAGAGAGAGCGGGAGGGCCTACAATGAGCAGTTCTTC	CASSRESGRAYNEQFF
TRBV2	TRBD1	TRBJ1-1	NA	TGTGCCAGCAGTGCCTCCGGGACAGGGAACACTGAAGCTTTCTTT	CASSASGTGNTEAFF
TRBV3-1/TRBV3-2	NA	TRBJ2-7	NA	TGTGCCAGCAGCCGCCGGCCCTACGAGCAGTACTTC	CASSRRPYEQYF
TRBV19	NA	TRBJ1-5	NA	TGTGCCAGTAGTTGGCCCTCGGCCCCTAATCAGCCCCAGCATTTT	CASSWPSAPNQPQHF
TRBV2	NA	TRBJ1-1	NA	TGTGCCAGCAGTGGATACGGGGCTTTCTTT	CASSGYGAFF